Detailed here is one T cell receptor (beta chain). This clone was picked up a small number of times. What antigen it recognizes has not been identified. The record has no base qualities; no much larger clone is one base away. Libraries were prepared through the immunoSEQ multiplex PCR assay. A mixture of 60 forward primers for TCR Vbeta segments and 13 reverse primers for TCR Jbeta segments was used in the multiplex PCR. A multiplex PCR assay on genomic DNA amplified the CDR3 region of rearranged TCR beta genes. The amplified TCR beta libraries were sequenced on the Illumina HiSeq System as 87-base-pair reads. The original methods were these. In a later analysis, approximately 74 million unique TCR beta chains were counted across the 500 to 700 repertoires, and some 10 million of these chains were shared by at least two donors. A nearest-neighbor algorithm error-corrected the raw reads and collapsed the reads into unique sequences, merging closely related sequences to remove PCR and sequencing errors. CDR3 sequences were aligned to IMGT reference sequences to assign V, D and J gene segments. For a sequence to be retained, a match of at least six nucleotides to both a V gene segment and a J gene segment was required. Rearrangements were classified as productive when the CDR3 lacked stop codons and remained in frame with V and J, and all other rearrangements were classified as non-productive. Following IMGT convention, CDR3 was defined as the stretch from the second conserved V-encoded cysteine up to the conserved J-encoded phenylalanine. Sequences without an unambiguous match to a single V gene segment were excluded from the earlier analysis of about 630 of the donors. An earlier analysis of 500 to 700 of the donors classified V segments as functional when productive rearrangements were above 56.7% and as segregating when the standard deviation between donors was above 5%. A statistical classification framework was built for diagnosing cytomegalovirus status from the catalog of TCR beta chain sequences. In a later analysis, TCR nucleotide sequences were compared against IMGT/GENE-DB human TR gene sequences so that V and J genes could be assigned. Using the TCRdist pipeline, a later analysis assigned CDR3 sequences along with most-parsimonious VDJ recombination scenarios. In a later analysis, each TCR beta chain was defined by its CDR3 amino acid sequence together with its V-gene family, and reads without a unique V-gene family were excluded. To address suspected cross-contamination and a sequencing artifact, a later analysis removed a few hundred highly shared, low-generation-probability nucleotide sequences. In a later analysis, a clonal expansion index was calculated for each public chain from normalized within-repertoire ranks of inferred template counts. A later analysis computed generation probabilities with a VDJ recombination model fitted to out-of-frame rearrangements, and checked the results against IGoR. A later analysis scored TCR-TCR, TCR-HLA and TCR-CMV co-occurrence with hypergeometric tests, applying a repertoire-size bias correction to TCR pairs. A later analysis estimated false discovery rates by permuting HLA or CMV assignments 20 times. In a later analysis, co-occurring TCRs were grouped using DBSCAN, and TCRdist sequence similarity was added for clustering within HLA-allele-positive subsets. For co-occurrence clustering, repertoires with fewer than 30,000 or more than 120,000 public chains were excluded, along with four or five repertoires with anomalous nucleotide sharing. TCRdb took this table from immuneACCESS and kept in-frame rearrangements with V and J called. Such tables lack part of the clones; where checked against another copy, unresolved V genes explain under half of the gap, and the rest is unexplained. The DNA gave D and trimming, while V, J and clone size come from that table. This sample gives roughly 120,000 clones in total; 78% of them show up just once. The ten largest clones take up under 1.5% of the sample.

The cohort consisted of 666 healthy bone marrow donors. Cohort members were all nominally healthy when sampled, although unrecorded immune exposures were likely present. The donor was CMV seronegative and belonged to the group of several hundred seronegative cohort members. Every donor gave a peripheral blood sample, and the peripheral blood mononuclear cells from that sample were used for TCR beta sequencing. The Qiagen DNeasy Blood Extraction Kit was used to extract genomic DNA from the blood cell samples. This sample is part of a study of cytomegalovirus exposure and HLA in healthy donors (TCRdb year 2017). Regarding the study in general: According to an earlier analysis of 587 of the donors, roughly 180 million T cells yielded 117 million unique TCR beta sequences and approximately 280 Gb of sequence data. Roughly 290 gigabases of sequencing data and tens of millions of unique TCR sequences made up an early release that covered 640 HLA-typed donors. The genetic ancestry cluster associated with self-reported Caucasian donors included about four fifths of the 350 to 500 genotyped donors. The study was designed to test whether signatures of past pathogen exposure could be identified by cataloging public T cell receptors. Using immunosequencing, the study profiled T cell repertoires from fewer than 850 subjects and related those repertoires to cytomegalovirus serostatus. In addition to the first cohort of roughly 700 subjects, a separate validation cohort of approximately 110 different subjects was used. The study combined high-throughput TCR immunosequencing, statistical association of individual TCRs with disease status, and machine learning to predict cytomegalovirus infection status. A later analysis re-examined previously published TCR beta repertoires from 610 or so donors and added high-resolution HLA genotyping to investigate patterns of TCR occurrence. The later analysis used no new phenotypic data to find candidate immune exposures, relying instead on TCR beta sequences and their occurrence across donors. An earlier analysis of more than 450 of the donors used high-throughput TCR beta sequencing to judge whether each TCR beta V gene segment behaved as functional or pseudogenic. Donor age, sex, ethnicity and CMV serostatus were collected together with the repertoire data. In a later genetic analysis, genome-wide SNP genotypes for about three fifths of the roughly 670 donors were used, and that subset was treated as a discovery cohort. All discovery cohort repertoires had been generated using a single sequencing platform. HLA typing covered class I and class II loci at four-digit resolution. The number of donors typed differed by locus, with about 629-640 for A, B, C, DRB1 and DQB1, roughly 520 for DQA1, 600 to 610 for DPA1, and 450 to 480 for DPB1. Four to six DR-DQ haplotypes were handled as single units for association and clustering, since linkage in the cohort was strong. Among some 410 genotyped donors of the cohort, an average of approximately 240,000 unique TCR beta nucleotide sequences was sequenced per donor, of which roughly 17% were non-productive.

Points the paper makes about the study in general: Cytomegalovirus status was reported to be diagnosed by the classifier with high specificity and sensitivity in both the original and validation cohorts. A cluster of highly shared sequence variants was judged likely to represent a technical artifact of the sequencing pipeline. In vitro tests confirmed that a few of the cytomegalovirus-associated TCR beta chains recognize cytomegalovirus antigens. In an earlier analysis of around 500 of the donors, most TCR beta V segments appeared in productive rearrangements about 90% or about 30% of the time, broadly matching IMGT annotations. The study listed 164 TCR beta chains as associated with cytomegalovirus. Because the 87-base-pair reads could not distinguish some IMGT-functional V segments, including TRBV6-2 and TRBV6-3, those segments were excluded. The presence/absence analyses assumed that sequencing depth was roughly uniform across donors, and that assumption may not be true. The only immune exposure information available for the cohort was CMV serostatus. Compared with the 666-donor mean, donors in an Asian-associated ancestry cluster had fewer N-insertions in productive TCRs, according to a later genetic analysis. Most TCR sequences were observed very rarely across donors, whereas some public TCRs were present in many individuals. This cohort had only TCR beta chains sequenced, and the lack of alpha or paired-chain data limited which features could be detected. Linkage disequilibrium might explain the correlated functional status among segregating V segments, but an unknown experimental factor could not be ruled out. In a later analysis, HLA-associated TCR beta chains were found to be more clonally expanded and to have lower generation probabilities than equally common non-associated chains. HLA typing was unavailable for some donors at each locus, so association tests used only the typed subset. A later analysis reported that several top co-occurrence clusters appeared linked to parvovirus B19, influenza, CMV and Epstein-Barr virus. When HLA alleles, especially DR and DQ, strongly co-occurred, attributing TCR associations to individual alleles was difficult. The authors suggested that the approach could potentially be extended to other disease states and immunological phenotypes. In a later analysis, most CMV-associated TCR beta chains were found to appear HLA-restricted, with HLA associations seemingly driven largely by CMV exposure. A further reported finding was that TCR beta sequences accurately predicted the HLA-A and HLA-B alleles for most subjects in the first cohort. Because counts were too low, about 18 rarely observed V segments, including chromosome 9 orphons, were excluded from the earlier analysis of around 590 of the donors. At a false discovery rate of 0.05, a later analysis linked under 20,000 TCR beta sequences to specific HLA alleles. V-gene and J-gene trimming of TCR beta chains was associated with a missense DCLRE1C variant in a later genetic analysis, and the association was replicated in an independent cohort. In a later analysis, TCR association rates were found to vary across HLA loci, with the most associated TCRs seen for DRB1 alleles and the fewest for HLA-C alleles.

At the junction V is shortened by 2 bases and J by 9 bases, with 6 bases in between. CDR1 SGDLS and CDR2 YYNGEE are derived from the germline V gene. Including the terminal cysteine and phenylalanine, the CDR3 comprises 12 residues. Only the CDR3 portion is preserved as DNA: 36 bases, with reading frame beginning at the first base. The clonotype comes from a woman under 40 in good health and CMV-seronegative. The rearrangement combines TRBV9 with TRBJ1-6; 5 matching bases give a weak D call of TRBD1. Source material: PBMCs. The CDR3: CASSVQGSPLHF. The bases read TGTGCCAGCAGCGTTCAGGGTTCACCCCTCCACTTT. The full variable domain, completed from the reference TRBV9 and TRBJ1-6 proteins outside the CDR3, reads DSGVTQTPKHLITATGQRVTLRCSPRSGDLSVYWYQQSLDQGLQFLIQYYNGEERAKGNILERFSAQQFPDLHSELNLSSLELGDSALYFCASSVQGSPLHFGNGTRLTVT.